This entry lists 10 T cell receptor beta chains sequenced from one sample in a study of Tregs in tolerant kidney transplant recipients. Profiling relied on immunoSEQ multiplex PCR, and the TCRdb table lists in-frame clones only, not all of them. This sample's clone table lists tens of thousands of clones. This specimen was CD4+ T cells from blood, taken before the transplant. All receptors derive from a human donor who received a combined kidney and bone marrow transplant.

The covered CDR3 bases are TGTGCCAGCAGCGACTTATTAGGGGGCGAG. Translated, it gives CASSDLLGGE. In full, the CDR3 is CASSDLLGGEQYF. V usage is TRBV6-2 or TRBV6-3 and J usage is TRBJ2-7; a weak D match, TRBD1 (6 bases). The read ends 3 residues shy of where the CDR3 ends; the end is completed using the germline J gene. V was clipped by 6 bases and J by 6 bases, with 15 bases between them. CDR1 MNHEY and CDR2 SVGEGT come from the germline V gene. This CDR3 is 13 amino acids long.

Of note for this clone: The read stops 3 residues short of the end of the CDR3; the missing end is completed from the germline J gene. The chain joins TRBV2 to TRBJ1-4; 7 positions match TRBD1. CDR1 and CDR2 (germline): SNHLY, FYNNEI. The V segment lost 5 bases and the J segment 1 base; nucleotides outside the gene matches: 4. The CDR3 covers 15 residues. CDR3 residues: CASSPTGLTNEKLFF. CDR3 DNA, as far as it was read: TGTGCCAGCAGTCCGACAGGGTTAACTAATGAAAAA.

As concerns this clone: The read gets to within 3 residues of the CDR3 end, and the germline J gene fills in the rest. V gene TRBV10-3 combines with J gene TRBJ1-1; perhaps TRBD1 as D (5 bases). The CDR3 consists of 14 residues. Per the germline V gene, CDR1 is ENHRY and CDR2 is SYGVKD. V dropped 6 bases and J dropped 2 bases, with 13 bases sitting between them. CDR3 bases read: TGTGCCATCAGGGGCACGCAGGGAAACACTGAA. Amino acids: CAIRGTQGNTE. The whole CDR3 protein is CAIRGTQGNTEAFF.

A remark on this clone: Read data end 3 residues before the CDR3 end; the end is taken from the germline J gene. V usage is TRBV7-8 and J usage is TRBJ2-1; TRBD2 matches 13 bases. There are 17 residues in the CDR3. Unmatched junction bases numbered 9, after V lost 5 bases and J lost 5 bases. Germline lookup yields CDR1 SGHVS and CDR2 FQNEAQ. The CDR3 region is CASSPSWGTSGNNEQFF. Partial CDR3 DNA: TGTGCCAGCAGCCCCTCTTGGGGGACTAGCGGGAACAATGAG.

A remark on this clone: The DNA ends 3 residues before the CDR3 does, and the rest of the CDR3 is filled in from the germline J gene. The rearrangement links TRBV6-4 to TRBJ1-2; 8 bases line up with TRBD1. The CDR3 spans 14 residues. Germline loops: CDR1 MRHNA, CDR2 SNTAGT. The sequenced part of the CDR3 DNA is TGTGCCAGCAGTGACTCGGGCAGGGGGCGAGGC. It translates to CASSDSGRGRG. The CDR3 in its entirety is CASSDSGRGRGYTF.

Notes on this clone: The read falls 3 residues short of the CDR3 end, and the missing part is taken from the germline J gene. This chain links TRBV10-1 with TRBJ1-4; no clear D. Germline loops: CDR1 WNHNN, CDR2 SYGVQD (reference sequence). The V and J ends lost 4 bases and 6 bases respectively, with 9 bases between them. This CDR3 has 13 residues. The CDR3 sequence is CASSGTSYEKLFF. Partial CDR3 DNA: TGCGCCAGCAGTGGGACTTCGTATGAAAAA.

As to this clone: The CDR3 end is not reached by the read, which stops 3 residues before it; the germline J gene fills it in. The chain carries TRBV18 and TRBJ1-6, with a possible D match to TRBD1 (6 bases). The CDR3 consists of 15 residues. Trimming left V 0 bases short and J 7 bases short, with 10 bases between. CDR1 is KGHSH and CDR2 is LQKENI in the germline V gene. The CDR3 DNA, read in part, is TGTGCCAGCTCACCACCGGGACAACCAAATTCACCC. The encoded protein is CASSPPGQPNSP. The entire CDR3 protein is CASSPPGQPNSPLHF.

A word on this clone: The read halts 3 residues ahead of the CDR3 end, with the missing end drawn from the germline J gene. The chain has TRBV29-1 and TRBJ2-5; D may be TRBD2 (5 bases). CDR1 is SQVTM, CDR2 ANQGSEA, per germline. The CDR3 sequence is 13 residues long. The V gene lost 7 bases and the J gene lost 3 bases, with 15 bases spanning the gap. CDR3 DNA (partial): TGCAGCGCAACCGGACTGGATAAAGAGACC. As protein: CSATGLDKET. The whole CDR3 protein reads CSATGLDKETQYF.

CDR3 bases read: TGTGCCAGTAGTATGAGGGCGGACAGGGGGAACCGACAGCCC. This encodes CASSMRADRGNRQP. The complete CDR3 sequence is CASSMRADRGNRQPQHF. V gene TRBV19 combines with J gene TRBJ1-5; TRBD1 aligns across 10 bases. The read finishes 3 residues shy of the CDR3 end, and the germline J gene is used to complete it. Losses at the gene ends were 3 bases for V and 7 bases for J; bases not matched to a gene: 12. Per germline, CDR1 LNHDA and CDR2 SQIVND (reference sequence). The CDR3 is 17 amino acids.

This CDR3 reads CAWSVYGGNTEAFF. The covered CDR3 bases are TGTGCCTGGAGTGTATACGGTGGGAACACTGAA. The V call is TRBV30, the J call TRBJ1-1; D is unresolved. Coverage ceases 3 residues before the CDR3 finishes, and the germline J gene fills in the end. CDR3 length equals 14 residues. Trimming took 0 bases from V and 1 from J, leaving 9 bases between them. Germline V gene data show CDR1 as GTSNPN and CDR2 as SVGIG (reference sequence).